The present T cell receptor (beta chain) was sequenced within a study of T cell responses to AZD1222 COVID-19 vaccine. Trimming shortened V by 3 bases and J by 3 bases, and 6 bases separated the two germline ends. Germline CDR1 reads KGHSH; CDR2 reads LQKENI. The CDR3 spans 12 residues. Measured with immunoSEQ multiplex PCR; TCRdb has only the in-frame clones, and not every one. In the table there are about 110,000 clones, around nine tenths of which are singletons. This TCR derives from an adult in good health. V is TRBV18 and J is TRBJ2-7; D is ambiguous. The source was peripheral blood, collected on day 0 of AZD1222 vaccination. The CDR3 DNA follows: TGTGCCAGCTCACCTTCCGTCTACGAGCAGTACTTC. Amino acids: CASSPSVYEQYF. The entire variable domain, with the rest obtained from reference TRBV18 and TRBJ2-7, is as follows: NAGVMQNPRHLVRRRGQEARLRCSPMKGHSHVYWYRQLPEEGLKFMVYLQKENIIDESGMPKERFSAEFPKEGPSILRIQQVVRGDSAAYFCASSPSVYEQYFGPGTRLTVT.